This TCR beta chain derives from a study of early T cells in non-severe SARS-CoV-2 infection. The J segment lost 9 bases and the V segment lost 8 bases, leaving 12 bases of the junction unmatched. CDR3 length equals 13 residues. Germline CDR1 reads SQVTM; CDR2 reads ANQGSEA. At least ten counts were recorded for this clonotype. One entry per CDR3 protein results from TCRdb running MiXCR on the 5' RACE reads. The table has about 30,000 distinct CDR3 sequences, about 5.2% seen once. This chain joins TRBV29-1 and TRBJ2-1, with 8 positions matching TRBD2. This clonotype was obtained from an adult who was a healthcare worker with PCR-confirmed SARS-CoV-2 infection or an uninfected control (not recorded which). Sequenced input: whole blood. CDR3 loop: CSLERERRGEQFF. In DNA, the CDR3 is TGCAGCCTCGAGCGGGAGAGACGAGGTGAGCAGTTCTTC.